A selection of T cell receptor beta chains follows, all from one sample in a study of blood T cells in healthy people across ages. TCRdb used MiXCR to reprocess the 5' RACE reads, holding one entry per CDR3 protein. The table lists hundreds of thousands of distinct CDR3 sequences, about 43% of them singletons. The sample consisted of blood. These receptors were obtained from an elderly man in good health. CDR3s include the opening cysteine and the closing phenylalanine or tryptophan. A D gene is named only where the DNA matches it firmly. Expanded clones get a size class; other rows say once, few or many, or leave the size out.

j_call: TRBJ2-5
v_call: TRBV11-2
d_call: TRBD2
clone_size: few
cdr3_nt: TGTGCCAGCAGCTTATCAGCGGGGGAGGAGACCCAGTACTTC
cdr3_aa: CASSLSAGEETQYF

j_call: TRBJ2-4
v_call: TRBV6-1
d_call: TRBD2
clone_size: once
cdr3_nt: TGTGCCAGCAGCGGGACTAGCGGGGGGCCTTACAGGGGGCAGTACTTC
cdr3_aa: CASSGTSGGPYRGQYF

j_call: TRBJ2-1
v_call: TRBV5-1
d_call: -
clone_size: -
cdr3_nt: TGCGCCAGCAGCGCCTTAGAAAATTACAATGAGCAGTTCTTC
cdr3_aa: CASSALENYNEQFF

j_call: TRBJ2-7
v_call: TRBV10-1
d_call: -
clone_size: -
cdr3_nt: TGCGCCAGCAGTGATTCACAGGGAACCTACGAGCAGTACTTC
cdr3_aa: CASSDSQGTYEQYF

j_call: TRBJ1-5
v_call: TRBV3-1
d_call: -
clone_size: -
cdr3_nt: TGTGCCAGCAGCCAAGATCAAAGGGGATCGGCCAATCAGCCCCAGCATTTT
cdr3_aa: CASSQDQRGSANQPQHF

j_call: TRBJ2-7
v_call: TRBV15
d_call: TRBD1
clone_size: few
cdr3_nt: TGTGCCACCAGGGACAGGCCCTCCTACGAGCAGTACTTC
cdr3_aa: CATRDRPSYEQYF

j_call: TRBJ1-2
v_call: TRBV28
d_call: -
clone_size: many
cdr3_nt: TGTGCCAGCAGTTTAAACCGGGGGTATGGCTACACCTTC
cdr3_aa: CASSLNRGYGYTF

j_call: TRBJ1-6
v_call: TRBV14
d_call: -
clone_size: -
cdr3_nt: TGTGCCAGCAGCCAAGTGGTTAGTTCACCCCTCCACTTT
cdr3_aa: CASSQVVSSPLHF

j_call: TRBJ2-5
v_call: TRBV6-2/TRBV6-3
d_call: TRBD1
clone_size: -
cdr3_nt: TGTGCCAGCAGTGCCAGGACAGGGACGGGTGAGCAGTACTTC
cdr3_aa: CASSARTGTGEQYF

j_call: TRBJ2-7
v_call: TRBV28
d_call: -
clone_size: -
cdr3_nt: TGTGCCAGCAGTACAGGACGGGTCGGGAAAAATATCTACGAGCAGTACTTC
cdr3_aa: CASSTGRVGKNIYEQYF

j_call: TRBJ2-7
v_call: TRBV21-1
d_call: -
clone_size: -
cdr3_nt: TGTGCCAGCAGCAAACCCCGCGAGGTTTACGAGCAGTACTTC
cdr3_aa: CASSKPREVYEQYF

j_call: TRBJ2-7
v_call: TRBV7-2
d_call: TRBD1
clone_size: -
cdr3_nt: TGTGCCGGCAGCTTAGCTCCTGGGACAGGTTCCGACGAGCAGTACTTC
cdr3_aa: CAGSLAPGTGSDEQYF

j_call: TRBJ2-5
v_call: TRBV15
d_call: -
clone_size: -
cdr3_nt: TGTGCCACCAGCGGGGGCGGTTACCAAGAGACCCAGTACTTC
cdr3_aa: CATSGGGYQETQYF

j_call: TRBJ2-7
v_call: TRBV24-1
d_call: -
clone_size: -
cdr3_nt: TGTGCCACCAGTGATGACACAGGAGGGGGTTCCTACGAGCAGTACTTC
cdr3_aa: CATSDDTGGGSYEQYF

j_call: TRBJ2-1
v_call: TRBV7-2
d_call: TRBD1
clone_size: -
cdr3_nt: TGTGCCAGCAGCCTGACAGGGGAGAGCTACAATGAGCAGTTCTTC
cdr3_aa: CASSLTGESYNEQFF

j_call: TRBJ2-5
v_call: TRBV15
d_call: TRBD1
clone_size: many
cdr3_nt: TGTGCCACCGCTAGGGACAGGAGGGAGACCCAGTACTTC
cdr3_aa: CATARDRRETQYF

j_call: TRBJ2-4
v_call: TRBV6-2/TRBV6-3
d_call: TRBD1
clone_size: -
cdr3_nt: TGTGCCAGCAGTTACCGGTCCGGGACAGATATCGTACTAGCCAAAAACATTCAGTACTTC
cdr3_aa: CASSYRSGTDIVLAKNIQYF

j_call: TRBJ2-6
v_call: TRBV7-8
d_call: -
clone_size: -
cdr3_nt: TGTGCCAGCAGCTTAGCGCGGGTCTCTGGGGCCAACGTCCTGACTTTC
cdr3_aa: CASSLARVSGANVLTF

j_call: TRBJ2-5
v_call: TRBV20-1
d_call: TRBD2
clone_size: few
cdr3_nt: TGCAGTGCTCCCCCCTCGTTAGGCGGGGGGGCCATAGAGACCCAGTACTTC
cdr3_aa: CSAPPSLGGGAIETQYF

j_call: TRBJ2-5
v_call: TRBV7-7
d_call: -
clone_size: many
cdr3_nt: TGTGCCAGCAGCTTACAGCCAGGGAAGGGGACCCAGTACTTC
cdr3_aa: CASSLQPGKGTQYF

j_call: TRBJ1-1
v_call: TRBV2
d_call: TRBD1
clone_size: once
cdr3_nt: TGTGCCAGCGGTCAGGACAGGCGGTCAACTGAAGCTTTCTTT
cdr3_aa: CASGQDRRSTEAFF

j_call: TRBJ2-3
v_call: TRBV7-9
d_call: TRBD2
clone_size: -
cdr3_nt: TGTGCCAGCAGCTCGGGACTAGCGGAGGACACAGATACGCAGTATTTT
cdr3_aa: CASSSGLAEDTDTQYF

j_call: TRBJ2-3
v_call: TRBV7-6
d_call: -
clone_size: -
cdr3_nt: TGTGCCAGCAGCCTTGCGGGTATGGGTAGAGCAGATACGCAGTATTTT
cdr3_aa: CASSLAGMGRADTQYF

j_call: TRBJ1-1
v_call: TRBV20-1
d_call: TRBD1
clone_size: -
cdr3_nt: TGCAGTGCTAGGCGGACAGGGTTGGACACTGAAGCTTTCTTT
cdr3_aa: CSARRTGLDTEAFF

j_call: TRBJ1-2
v_call: TRBV6-5
d_call: -
clone_size: -
cdr3_nt: TGTGCCAGCAGTGCAACAGTAAACTATGGCTACACCTTC
cdr3_aa: CASSATVNYGYTF

j_call: TRBJ2-6
v_call: TRBV3-1
d_call: -
clone_size: -
cdr3_nt: TGTGCCAGCAGCCAGGACCCCGGACTGGCAAACTCTGGGGCCAACGTCCTGACTTTC
cdr3_aa: CASSQDPGLANSGANVLTF

j_call: TRBJ1-2
v_call: TRBV30
d_call: TRBD1
clone_size: -
cdr3_nt: TGTGCCTGGAGAACAGGGGTGGGCTACACCTTC
cdr3_aa: CAWRTGVGYTF

j_call: TRBJ2-5
v_call: TRBV7-2
d_call: TRBD2
clone_size: few
cdr3_nt: TGTGCCAGCACCCTAACTAGCGGGAGATTCCGTGGGGGGGAGACCCAGTACTTC
cdr3_aa: CASTLTSGRFRGGETQYF